This is a list of T cell receptor beta chains from one sample in a study of post-analysis software for immune sequencing data. A single record per CDR3 protein comes from TCRdb applying MiXCR to the PCR reads. The table lists approximately 660,000 distinct CDR3 sequences, over 45% of them singletons. The material sequenced was blood. The receptors derive from a girl aged 2 to 9 with multiple sclerosis. Both conserved end residues are part of each CDR3. The D gene is left open where the match is weak. Clone size is shown for a subset of rows, as once, few, many or a class of expanded clone.

D gene: .
CDR3 length: 15
J gene: TRBJ1-1
clone size: few
V gene: TRBV27
CDR3 protein: CASSRLGVQSTEAFF
CDR3 DNA: TGTGCCAGCAGCCGACTGGGGGTTCAGAGCACTGAAGCTTTCTTT

D gene: .
CDR3 length: 16
J gene: TRBJ2-1
clone size: .
V gene: TRBV7-3
CDR3 protein: CASSFWHWRSYNEQFF
CDR3 DNA: TGTGCCAGCAGCTTCTGGCACTGGCGCTCCTACAATGAGCAGTTCTTC

D gene: TRBD2
CDR3 length: 16
J gene: TRBJ2-7
clone size: .
V gene: TRBV20-1
CDR3 protein: CSARAPLAGDPLEQYF
CDR3 DNA: TGCAGTGCTAGAGCTCCCCTAGCGGGGGACCCTTTAGAGCAGTACTTC

D gene: TRBD2
CDR3 length: 15
J gene: TRBJ2-7
clone size: many
V gene: TRBV11-2
CDR3 protein: CASSSGTSGSYEQYF
CDR3 DNA: TGTGCCAGCAGCTCGGGGACTAGCGGATCCTACGAGCAGTACTTC

D gene: TRBD1
CDR3 length: 16
J gene: TRBJ1-2
clone size: .
V gene: TRBV27
CDR3 protein: CASSLSEGARFYGYTF
CDR3 DNA: TGTGCCAGCAGTTTATCGGAGGGGGCGCGGTTCTATGGCTACACCTTC

D gene: .
CDR3 length: 14
J gene: TRBJ2-3
clone size: .
V gene: TRBV4-3
CDR3 protein: CASSQDQGRNTQYF
CDR3 DNA: TGCGCCAGCAGCCAAGATCAGGGGCGAAATACGCAGTATTTT

D gene: TRBD2
CDR3 length: 14
J gene: TRBJ2-7
clone size: .
V gene: TRBV12-3/TRBV12-4
CDR3 protein: CASSLGGTSNEQYF
CDR3 DNA: TGTGCCAGCAGTTTGGGCGGGACTAGCAACGAGCAGTACTTC

D gene: .
CDR3 length: 11
J gene: TRBJ2-1
clone size: few
V gene: TRBV7-9
CDR3 protein: CASSRGREQFF
CDR3 DNA: TGTGCCAGCAGCCGGGGTCGCGAGCAGTTCTTC

D gene: TRBD2
CDR3 length: 17
J gene: TRBJ2-1
clone size: .
V gene: TRBV20-1
CDR3 protein: CSAGSSGGLPPYNEQFF
CDR3 DNA: TGCAGTGCCGGTTCTAGCGGGGGGCTACCCCCCTACAATGAGCAGTTCTTC

D gene: TRBD2
CDR3 length: 16
J gene: TRBJ2-1
clone size: .
V gene: TRBV30
CDR3 protein: CAWRRALAGARNEQFF
CDR3 DNA: TGTGCCTGGAGACGAGCACTAGCGGGAGCCCGCAATGAGCAGTTCTTC

D gene: .
CDR3 length: 13
J gene: TRBJ1-5
clone size: .
V gene: TRBV27
CDR3 protein: CASSFGGSQPQHF
CDR3 DNA: TGTGCCAGCAGTTTTGGGGGGTCTCAGCCCCAGCATTTT

D gene: .
CDR3 length: 15
J gene: TRBJ1-1
clone size: few
V gene: TRBV25-1
CDR3 protein: CASTNYRTGDTEAFF
CDR3 DNA: TGTGCCAGCACTAACTATAGGACGGGGGACACTGAAGCTTTCTTT

D gene: TRBD1
CDR3 length: 13
J gene: TRBJ1-2
clone size: .
V gene: TRBV7-6
CDR3 protein: CASSYPGQGLYTF
CDR3 DNA: TGTGCCAGCAGCTACCCGGGACAGGGTCTCTACACCTTC

D gene: .
CDR3 length: 14
J gene: TRBJ2-1
clone size: .
V gene: TRBV7-9
CDR3 protein: CASSSNRQDNEQFF
CDR3 DNA: TGTGCCAGCAGCTCCAACAGACAGGACAATGAGCAGTTCTTC

D gene: .
CDR3 length: 14
J gene: TRBJ2-1
clone size: .
V gene: TRBV7-2
CDR3 protein: CASSLDPLSYEQFF
CDR3 DNA: TGTGCCAGCAGCTTAGACCCCTTGAGCTATGAGCAGTTCTTC

D gene: TRBD1
CDR3 length: 14
J gene: TRBJ2-7
clone size: few
V gene: TRBV12-3/TRBV12-4
CDR3 protein: CASRSGTGRNEQYF
CDR3 DNA: TGTGCCAGCAGGTCCGGGACAGGGAGAAACGAGCAGTACTTC

D gene: .
CDR3 length: 13
J gene: TRBJ2-5
clone size: once
V gene: TRBV29-1
CDR3 protein: CSAGGRARETQYF
CDR3 DNA: TGCAGCGCCGGGGGCAGGGCCAGAGAGACCCAGTACTTC

D gene: TRBD1
CDR3 length: 16
J gene: TRBJ2-2
clone size: few
V gene: TRBV29-1
CDR3 protein: CSVPIDPDRGTGELFF
CDR3 DNA: TGCAGCGTCCCTATCGACCCGGACAGGGGCACCGGGGAGCTGTTTTTT

D gene: .
CDR3 length: 16
J gene: TRBJ2-5
clone size: .
V gene: TRBV4-1
CDR3 protein: CASSQDQGEWGETQYF
CDR3 DNA: TGCGCCAGCAGCCAAGATCAAGGGGAGTGGGGAGAGACCCAGTACTTC

D gene: .
CDR3 length: 12
J gene: TRBJ2-1
clone size: .
V gene: TRBV6-2/TRBV6-3
CDR3 protein: CASSYSRGGQFF
CDR3 DNA: TGTGCCAGCAGTTATAGTCGGGGAGGGCAGTTCTTC

D gene: .
CDR3 length: 17
J gene: TRBJ2-3
clone size: .
V gene: TRBV6-5
CDR3 protein: CASSYGLGPPGTDTQYF
CDR3 DNA: TGTGCCAGCAGTTACGGGCTAGGCCCCCCAGGCACAGATACGCAGTATTTT

D gene: .
CDR3 length: 8
J gene: TRBJ1-2
clone size: once
V gene: TRBV20-1
CDR3 protein: CSAGGYTF
CDR3 DNA: TGCAGTGCGGGAGGCTACACCTTC

D gene: TRBD2
CDR3 length: 14
J gene: TRBJ2-1
clone size: .
V gene: TRBV7-9
CDR3 protein: CASSFSGTINEQFF
CDR3 DNA: TGTGCCAGCAGCTTCTCCGGGACTATCAATGAGCAGTTCTTC

D gene: TRBD2
CDR3 length: 15
J gene: TRBJ2-3
clone size: .
V gene: TRBV6-6
CDR3 protein: CASRFSGGVTDTQYF
CDR3 DNA: TGTGCCAGCAGGTTTAGCGGGGGGGTCACAGATACGCAGTATTTT

D gene: .
CDR3 length: 14
J gene: TRBJ1-2
clone size: .
V gene: TRBV6-5
CDR3 protein: CASGRSDRWGGYTF
CDR3 DNA: TGTGCCAGCGGCCGGTCCGACAGGTGGGGCGGCTACACCTTC

D gene: .
CDR3 length: 15
J gene: TRBJ1-2
clone size: few
V gene: TRBV12-3/TRBV12-4
CDR3 protein: CASRGVGQMNYGYTF
CDR3 DNA: TGTGCCAGCAGAGGGGTCGGACAGATGAACTATGGCTACACCTTC

D gene: TRBD1
CDR3 length: 15
J gene: TRBJ1-4
clone size: .
V gene: TRBV5-1
CDR3 protein: CASSLVGTGQEKLFF
CDR3 DNA: TGCGCCAGCAGCTTGGTTGGGACAGGGCAGGAAAAACTGTTTTTT

D gene: TRBD1
CDR3 length: 14
J gene: TRBJ1-2
clone size: .
V gene: TRBV12-3/TRBV12-4
CDR3 protein: CASSPGQGGTGYTF
CDR3 DNA: TGTGCCAGCAGCCCGGGACAGGGGGGAACGGGCTACACCTTC

D gene: TRBD1
CDR3 length: 18
J gene: TRBJ2-7
clone size: .
V gene: TRBV20-1
CDR3 protein: CSARRLTEGTGASYEQYF
CDR3 DNA: TGCAGTGCTAGAAGATTGACTGAAGGGACAGGGGCCTCCTACGAGCAGTACTTC

D gene: .
CDR3 length: 16
J gene: TRBJ2-6
clone size: .
V gene: TRBV4-1
CDR3 protein: CASSQDAGAGANVLTF
CDR3 DNA: TGCGCCAGCAGCCAAGATGCAGGGGCTGGGGCCAACGTCCTGACTTTC

D gene: .
CDR3 length: 13
J gene: TRBJ2-4
clone size: .
V gene: TRBV18
CDR3 protein: CASLTGQGNIQYF
CDR3 DNA: TGTGCCAGCTTAACAGGGCAGGGAAACATTCAGTACTTC

D gene: .
CDR3 length: 17
J gene: TRBJ2-1
clone size: .
V gene: TRBV4-3
CDR3 protein: CASSQGPQGRADNEQFF
CDR3 DNA: TGCGCCAGCAGCCAAGGCCCCCAGGGGCGCGCGGACAATGAGCAGTTCTTC

D gene: TRBD1
CDR3 length: 13
J gene: TRBJ2-5
clone size: .
V gene: TRBV6-5
CDR3 protein: CASTGDSQETQYF
CDR3 DNA: TGTGCCAGCACCGGGGACAGCCAAGAGACCCAGTACTTC

D gene: TRBD2
CDR3 length: 14
J gene: TRBJ2-1
clone size: .
V gene: TRBV20-1
CDR3 protein: CSARVSGAHNEQFF
CDR3 DNA: TGCAGTGCTAGGGTCAGCGGGGCCCACAATGAGCAGTTCTTC

D gene: .
CDR3 length: 14
J gene: TRBJ2-5
clone size: .
V gene: TRBV20-1
CDR3 protein: CSAPRGGYRETQYF
CDR3 DNA: TGCAGTGCCCCACGCGGCGGGTACCGAGAGACCCAGTACTTC

D gene: .
CDR3 length: 17
J gene: TRBJ1-1
clone size: once
V gene: TRBV11-2
CDR3 protein: CASSSTGPRTRNTEAFF
CDR3 DNA: TGTGCCAGCAGCTCCACAGGCCCCCGAACTAGGAACACTGAAGCTTTCTTT

D gene: .
CDR3 length: 16
J gene: TRBJ2-3
clone size: .
V gene: TRBV27
CDR3 protein: CASSFLGFDDTDTQYF
CDR3 DNA: TGTGCCAGCAGTTTCCTGGGCTTTGACGACACAGATACGCAGTATTTT

D gene: .
CDR3 length: 13
J gene: TRBJ2-7
clone size: few
V gene: TRBV20-1
CDR3 protein: CSAREGFTYEQYF
CDR3 DNA: TGCAGTGCTAGAGAGGGTTTTACCTACGAGCAGTACTTC

D gene: TRBD1
CDR3 length: 17
J gene: TRBJ2-7
clone size: .
V gene: TRBV6-6
CDR3 protein: CASTPWDSSYPYNEQYF
CDR3 DNA: TGTGCCAGCACTCCCTGGGACAGCTCCTATCCCTACAATGAGCAGTACTTC

D gene: .
CDR3 length: 15
J gene: TRBJ2-3
clone size: .
V gene: TRBV29-1
CDR3 protein: CSVGLATTPTDTQYF
CDR3 DNA: TGCAGCGTTGGCCTAGCCACCACTCCCACAGATACGCAGTATTTT

D gene: TRBD2
CDR3 length: 13
J gene: TRBJ2-5
clone size: .
V gene: TRBV12-3/TRBV12-4
CDR3 protein: CASSDSSGETQYF
CDR3 DNA: TGTGCCAGCAGTGATTCTAGCGGGGAGACCCAGTACTTC

D gene: TRBD1
CDR3 length: 14
J gene: TRBJ2-1
clone size: .
V gene: TRBV3-1
CDR3 protein: CASSQNTGGNEQFF
CDR3 DNA: TGTGCCAGCAGCCAAAATACAGGGGGCAATGAGCAGTTCTTC

D gene: .
CDR3 length: 13
J gene: TRBJ1-2
clone size: once
V gene: TRBV5-1
CDR3 protein: CASSWDQLYGYTF
CDR3 DNA: TGCGCCAGCAGCTGGGACCAGCTCTATGGCTACACCTTC

D gene: TRBD1
CDR3 length: 15
J gene: TRBJ2-3
clone size: few
V gene: TRBV20-1
CDR3 protein: CSAPPGQGSTDTQYF
CDR3 DNA: TGCAGTGCTCCCCCGGGACAGGGGAGCACAGATACGCAGTATTTT

D gene: .
CDR3 length: 14
J gene: TRBJ2-7
clone size: few
V gene: TRBV5-1
CDR3 protein: CASSFGDISYEQYF
CDR3 DNA: TGCGCCAGCAGCTTCGGGGACATCTCCTACGAGCAGTACTTC

D gene: TRBD2
CDR3 length: 14
J gene: TRBJ2-2
clone size: .
V gene: TRBV6-5
CDR3 protein: CASRARELPGELFF
CDR3 DNA: TGTGCCAGCAGAGCGCGGGAGTTGCCCGGGGAGCTGTTTTTT

D gene: .
CDR3 length: 15
J gene: TRBJ1-5
clone size: .
V gene: TRBV5-1
CDR3 protein: CASSEDWGGNQPQHF
CDR3 DNA: TGCGCCAGCAGCGAAGACTGGGGCGGCAATCAGCCCCAGCATTTT

D gene: .
CDR3 length: 13
J gene: TRBJ1-1
clone size: .
V gene: TRBV5-1
CDR3 protein: CASSGTAGTEAFF
CDR3 DNA: TGCGCCAGCAGCGGTACAGCGGGCACTGAAGCTTTCTTT

D gene: .
CDR3 length: 17
J gene: TRBJ1-2
clone size: .
V gene: TRBV5-1
CDR3 protein: CASSLVGKSESGYGYTF
CDR3 DNA: TGCGCCAGCAGCTTGGTCGGCAAGTCCGAGTCGGGGTATGGCTACACCTTC

D gene: .
CDR3 length: 14
J gene: TRBJ1-5
clone size: .
V gene: TRBV12-3/TRBV12-4
CDR3 protein: CASSRREQKQPQHF
CDR3 DNA: TGTGCCAGCAGCCGAAGGGAACAAAAACAGCCCCAGCATTTT

D gene: TRBD2
CDR3 length: 16
J gene: TRBJ2-1
clone size: .
V gene: TRBV25-1
CDR3 protein: CASSPGGVRGHNEQFF
CDR3 DNA: TGTGCCAGCAGTCCGGGGGGGGTCAGGGGCCACAATGAGCAGTTCTTC

D gene: .
CDR3 length: 14
J gene: TRBJ2-2
clone size: .
V gene: TRBV10-1
CDR3 protein: CASSETTNTGELFF
CDR3 DNA: TGCGCCAGCAGTGAGACCACAAACACCGGGGAGCTGTTTTTT

D gene: TRBD1
CDR3 length: 19
J gene: TRBJ2-1
clone size: .
V gene: TRBV7-3
CDR3 protein: CASSPTGQVGRSSYNEQFF
CDR3 DNA: TGTGCCAGCAGCCCTACAGGACAGGTAGGCAGGTCCTCCTACAATGAGCAGTTCTTC

D gene: TRBD2
CDR3 length: 16
J gene: TRBJ2-7
clone size: .
V gene: TRBV20-1
CDR3 protein: CSAKGQATSGPYEQYF
CDR3 DNA: TGCAGTGCTAAGGGCCAGGCGACTAGCGGCCCCTACGAGCAGTACTTC

D gene: .
CDR3 length: 11
J gene: TRBJ2-1
clone size: .
V gene: TRBV6-6
CDR3 protein: CASGQIGEQFF
CDR3 DNA: TGTGCCAGCGGCCAAATCGGTGAGCAGTTCTTC

D gene: .
CDR3 length: 12
J gene: TRBJ1-1
clone size: few
V gene: TRBV7-9
CDR3 protein: CASSTENTEAFF
CDR3 DNA: TGTGCCAGCAGTACCGAAAACACTGAAGCTTTCTTT